This TCR beta chain was found in a study of blood T cell repertoires in COVID-19. Study-level background: The United States, Italy and Spain provided the acute and convalescent COVID-19 samples.

Authors' data handling: Amplification from reference gene primers served as the basis for estimated nucleated cell counts. Measured with immunoSEQ multiplex PCR; TCRdb has only the in-frame clones, and not every one. D and trimming were read from the DNA, whereas the V and J calls and clone size are those reported in that table. The repertoire holds 100,000 to 150,000 clones, with 84% as singletons. Germline lookup yields CDR1 DFQATT and CDR2 SNEGSKA (reference sequence). The V and J ends lost 1 base and 4 bases respectively, with 5 bases between them. There are 11 residues in the CDR3. This TCR derives from a woman aged 25 to 39 who had recovered from COVID-19. The chain combines TRBV20-1 with TRBJ2-7; no clear D gene. Specimen: peripheral blood. The CDR3 sequence: CSARGLYEQYF. CDR3 bases: TGCAGTGCTAGAGGACTGTACGAGCAGTACTTC.